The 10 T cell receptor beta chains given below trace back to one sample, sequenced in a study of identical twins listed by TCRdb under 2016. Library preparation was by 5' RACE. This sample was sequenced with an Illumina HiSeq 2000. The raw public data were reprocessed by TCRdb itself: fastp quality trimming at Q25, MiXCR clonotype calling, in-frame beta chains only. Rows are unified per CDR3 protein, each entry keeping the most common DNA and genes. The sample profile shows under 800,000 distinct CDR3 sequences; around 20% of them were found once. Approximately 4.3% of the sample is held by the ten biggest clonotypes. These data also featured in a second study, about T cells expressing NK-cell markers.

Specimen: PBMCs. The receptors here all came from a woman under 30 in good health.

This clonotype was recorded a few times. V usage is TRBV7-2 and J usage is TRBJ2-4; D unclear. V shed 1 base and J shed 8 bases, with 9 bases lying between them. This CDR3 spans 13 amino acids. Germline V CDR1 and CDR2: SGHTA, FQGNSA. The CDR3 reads CASSLEQEDIQYF. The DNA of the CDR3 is TGTGCCAGCAGCTTAGAACAAGAGGACATTCAGTACTTC.

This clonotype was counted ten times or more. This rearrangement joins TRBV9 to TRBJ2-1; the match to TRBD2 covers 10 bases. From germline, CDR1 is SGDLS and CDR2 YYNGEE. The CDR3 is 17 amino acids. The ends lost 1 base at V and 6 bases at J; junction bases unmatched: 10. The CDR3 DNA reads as TGTGCCAGCAGCGTAAATAGCGGGAGGAAGTTTATCAATGAGCAGTTCTTC. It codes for CASSVNSGRKFINEQFF.

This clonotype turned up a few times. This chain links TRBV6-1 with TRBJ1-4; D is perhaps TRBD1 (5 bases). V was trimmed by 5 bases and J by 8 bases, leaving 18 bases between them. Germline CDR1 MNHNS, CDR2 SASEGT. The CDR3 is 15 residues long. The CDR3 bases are TGTGCCAGCAGTCCCCGGGGACCAACTGAAGAAAAACTGTTTTTT. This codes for CASSPRGPTEEKLFF.

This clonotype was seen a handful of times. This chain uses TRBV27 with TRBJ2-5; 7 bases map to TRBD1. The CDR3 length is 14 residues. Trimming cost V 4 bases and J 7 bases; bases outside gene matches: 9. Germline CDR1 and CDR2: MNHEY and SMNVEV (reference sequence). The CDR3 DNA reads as TGTGCCAGCAGTTCCGACGTCAGGGGGTTGACCCAGTACTTC. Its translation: CASSSDVRGLTQYF.

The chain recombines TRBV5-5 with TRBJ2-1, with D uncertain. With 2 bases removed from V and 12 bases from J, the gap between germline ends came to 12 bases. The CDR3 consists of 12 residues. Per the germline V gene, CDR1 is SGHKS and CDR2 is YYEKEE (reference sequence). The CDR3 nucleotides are TGTGCCAGCAGCTTCACCCCCGGCGGGCAGTTCTTC. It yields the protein CASSFTPGGQFF. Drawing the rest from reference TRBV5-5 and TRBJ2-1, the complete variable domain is DAGVTQSPTHLIKTRGQQVTLRCSPISGHKSVSWYQQVLGQGPQFIFQYYEKEERGRGNFPDRFSARQFPNYSSELNVNALLLGDSALYLCASSFTPGGQFFGPGTRLTVL.

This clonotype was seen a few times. The CDR3 loop reads CSVSGYRENYGYTF. The CDR3 bases are TGCAGCGTTTCCGGTTATAGAGAAAACTATGGCTACACCTTC. This chain connects TRBV29-1 to TRBJ1-2; D is ambiguous. This CDR3 comprises 14 residues. V lost 5 bases and J lost 2, with 15 bases in between. The V gene's germline CDR1 is SQVTM and CDR2 ANQGSEA.

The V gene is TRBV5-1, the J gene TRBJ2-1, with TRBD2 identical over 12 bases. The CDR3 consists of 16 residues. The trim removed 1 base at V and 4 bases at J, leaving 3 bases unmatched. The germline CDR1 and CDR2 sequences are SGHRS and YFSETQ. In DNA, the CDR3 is TGCGCCAGCAGCTTGAGTGGACTAGCGGGGTACAATGAGCAGTTCTTC. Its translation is CASSLSGLAGYNEQFF.

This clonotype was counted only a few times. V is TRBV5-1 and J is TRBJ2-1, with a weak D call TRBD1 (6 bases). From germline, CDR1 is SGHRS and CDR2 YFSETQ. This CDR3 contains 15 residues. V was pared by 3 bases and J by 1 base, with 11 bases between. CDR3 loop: CASSSLQGSYNEQFF. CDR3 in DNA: TGCGCCAGCAGCTCCCTCCAGGGGTCCTACAATGAGCAGTTCTTC. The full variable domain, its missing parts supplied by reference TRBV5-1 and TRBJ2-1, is KAGVTQTPRYLIKTRGQQVTLSCSPISGHRSVSWYQQTPGQGLQFLFEYFSETQRNKGNFPGRFSGRQFSNSRSEMNVSTLELGDSALYLCASSSLQGSYNEQFFGPGTRLTVL.

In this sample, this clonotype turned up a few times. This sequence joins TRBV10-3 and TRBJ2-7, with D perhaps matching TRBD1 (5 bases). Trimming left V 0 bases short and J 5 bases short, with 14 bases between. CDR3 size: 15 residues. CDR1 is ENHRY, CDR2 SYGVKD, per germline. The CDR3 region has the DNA TGTGCCATCAGTGAGTCGTCTAAGGGGAACCACGAGCAGTACTTC. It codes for CAISESSKGNHEQYF.

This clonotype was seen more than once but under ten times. The CDR3 coding sequence is TGCGCCAGCAGCTTGGTCGGGTTAGGAACGCCCCAAGAGACCCAGTACTTC. It is translated as CASSLVGLGTPQETQYF. The genes are TRBV5-1 and TRBJ2-5; D is ambiguous. V was clipped by 0 bases and J by 1 base, with 16 bases between them. The CDR3 has 17 amino acids. The germline V gene has CDR1 SGHRS and CDR2 YFSETQ.